This TCR beta chain appears in the sequencing data of a study of blood T cell repertoires in COVID-19. The data were produced by immunoSEQ multiplex PCR, yet TCRdb's version contains in-frame clones alone and is incomplete. This sample has 250,000 to 300,000 clones, with less than 90% found just once. V was cut by 4 bases and J by 0 bases, with 10 bases left in between. There are 16 residues in the CDR3. Germline CDR1 and CDR2: LNHDA and SQIVND (reference sequence). The receptor's source is a woman aged 30 to 39 with COVID-19, enrolled during active disease. The chain employs TRBV19 and TRBJ1-6; D is uncertain. The sequenced sample was peripheral blood. CDR3 sequence reads: CASSRGGSSYNSPLHF. Here the CDR3 DNA reads TGTGCCAGTAGTAGGGGAGGGAGCTCCTATAATTCACCCCTCCACTTT. Supplemented by reference TRBV19 and TRBJ1-6, the full variable domain reads DGGITQSPKYLFRKEGQNVTLSCEQNLNHDAMYWYRQDPGQGLRLIYYSQIVNDFQKGDIAEGYSVSREKKESFPLTVTSAQKNPTAFYLCASSRGGSSYNSPLHFGNGTRLTVT.